This T cell receptor (beta chain) is drawn from a study of vaccination and CD4 T cells after COVID-19. This clonotype occurred a few times. Its antigen is not identified. This CDR3 has 13 residues. V was clipped by 7 bases and J by 9 bases; unmatched bases: 9. Germline V gene sequence: CDR1 DFQATT, CDR2 SNEGSKA (reference sequence). Treatment specified: roughly 10-day PBMC culture with coronavirus spike peptide pools or control peptides (ViraFEST assay). Harvesting of the unexposed donor's CD4+ T cells predated the COVID-19 pandemic (2011-2018). ViraFEST used peptide pools to expand antigen-specific T cells, then sequenced TCRs. Sequencing of DNA taken from cultured CD4+ T cells relied on the Oncomine TCR Beta short-read assay. MiXCR was run by TCRdb on the PCR reads, yielding one entry per CDR3 protein. The sample lists about 8,600 distinct CDR3 sequences, 40% to 60% occurring once.

The material sequenced was CD4+ T cells from blood, cultured in vitro. This TCR was recovered from a human donor in good health. V is TRBV20-1 and J is TRBJ1-6; 7 bases match TRBD1. The CDR3: CSVTKGGSSPLHF. CDR3 coding DNA: TGCAGTGTCACCAAAGGGGGCAGTTCACCCCTCCACTTT.